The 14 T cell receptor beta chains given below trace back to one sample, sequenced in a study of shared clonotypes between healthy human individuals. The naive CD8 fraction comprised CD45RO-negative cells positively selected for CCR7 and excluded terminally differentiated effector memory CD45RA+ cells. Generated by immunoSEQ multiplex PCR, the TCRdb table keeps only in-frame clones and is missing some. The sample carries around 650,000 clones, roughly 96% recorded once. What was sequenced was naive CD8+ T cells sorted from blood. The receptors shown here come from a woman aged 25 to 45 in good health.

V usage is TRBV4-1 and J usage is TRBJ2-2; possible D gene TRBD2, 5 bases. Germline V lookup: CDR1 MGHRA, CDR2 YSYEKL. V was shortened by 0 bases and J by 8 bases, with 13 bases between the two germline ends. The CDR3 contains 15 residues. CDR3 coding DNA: TGCGCCAGCAGCCAAGAAGGAGGAAACCCAGGGGAGCTGTTTTTT. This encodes CASSQEGGNPGELFF.

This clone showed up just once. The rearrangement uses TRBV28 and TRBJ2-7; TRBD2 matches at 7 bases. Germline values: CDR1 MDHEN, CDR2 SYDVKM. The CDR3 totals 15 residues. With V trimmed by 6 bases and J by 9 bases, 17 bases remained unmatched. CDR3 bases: TGTGCCAGCAGCCCCCCCGGGACTATCAATATGGGGCAGTACTTC. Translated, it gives CASSPPGTINMGQYF.

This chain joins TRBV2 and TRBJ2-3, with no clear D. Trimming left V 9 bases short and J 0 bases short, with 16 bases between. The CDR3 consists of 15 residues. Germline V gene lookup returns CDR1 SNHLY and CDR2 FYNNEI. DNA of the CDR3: TGTGCCAGGGCCGGTGGGATTGGCAGCACAGATACGCAGTATTTT. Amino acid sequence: CARAGGIGSTDTQYF.

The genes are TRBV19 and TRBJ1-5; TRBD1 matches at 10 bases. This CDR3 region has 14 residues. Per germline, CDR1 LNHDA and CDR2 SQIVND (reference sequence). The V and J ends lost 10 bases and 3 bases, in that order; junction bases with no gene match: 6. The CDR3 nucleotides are TGTGCCACTAGGGACAGGGGTATCAATCAGCCCCAGCATTTT. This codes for CATRDRGINQPQHF.

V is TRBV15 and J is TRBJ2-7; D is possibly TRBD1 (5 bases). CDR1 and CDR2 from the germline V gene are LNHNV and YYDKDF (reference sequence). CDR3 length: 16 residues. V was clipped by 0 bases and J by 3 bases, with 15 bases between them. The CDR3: CATSRDLGVSSYEQYF. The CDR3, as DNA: TGTGCCACCAGCAGAGATCTAGGGGTTTCCAGCTACGAGCAGTACTTC.

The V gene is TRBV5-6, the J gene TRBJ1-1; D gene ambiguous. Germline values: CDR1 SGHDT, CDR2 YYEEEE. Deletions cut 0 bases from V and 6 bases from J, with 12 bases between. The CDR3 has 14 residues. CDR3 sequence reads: CASSLGWGQPEAFF. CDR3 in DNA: TGTGCCAGCAGCTTGGGATGGGGTCAACCTGAAGCTTTCTTT.

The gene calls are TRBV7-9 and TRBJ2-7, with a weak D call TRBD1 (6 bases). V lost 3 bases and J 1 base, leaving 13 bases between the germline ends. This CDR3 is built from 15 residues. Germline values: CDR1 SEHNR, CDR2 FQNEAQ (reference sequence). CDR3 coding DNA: TGTGCCAGCAGCTTGGCGACAGGATCGTCCTACGAGCAGTACTTC. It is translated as CASSLATGSSYEQYF.

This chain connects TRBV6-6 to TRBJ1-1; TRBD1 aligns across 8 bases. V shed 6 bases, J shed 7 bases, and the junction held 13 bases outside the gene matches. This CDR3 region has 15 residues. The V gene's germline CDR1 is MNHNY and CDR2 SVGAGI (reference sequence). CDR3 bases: TGTGCCAGCAGGTTTGGGACAGGACTAGGGGGTGAAGCTTTCTTT. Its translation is CASRFGTGLGGEAFF.

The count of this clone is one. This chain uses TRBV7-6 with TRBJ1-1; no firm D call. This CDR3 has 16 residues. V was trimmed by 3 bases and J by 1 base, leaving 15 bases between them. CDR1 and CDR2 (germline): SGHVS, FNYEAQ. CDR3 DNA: TGTGCCAGCAGCTTTTCCTTTGGAGGTGGGAACACTGAAGCTTTCTTT. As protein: CASSFSFGGGNTEAFF.

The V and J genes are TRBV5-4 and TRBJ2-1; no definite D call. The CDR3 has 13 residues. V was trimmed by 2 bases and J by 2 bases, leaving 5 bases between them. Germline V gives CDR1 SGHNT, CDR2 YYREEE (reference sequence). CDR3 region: CASSFGTYNEQFF. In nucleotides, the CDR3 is TGTGCCAGCAGCTTTGGGACCTACAATGAGCAGTTCTTC.

CDR3 residues: CASSLVFGYTF. The CDR3 bases are TGTGCCAGCAGCTTAGTTTTTGGCTACACCTTC. The J gene is TRBJ1-2, the V gene TRBV11-2; D is ambiguous. Looked up from germline, CDR1 is SGHAT and CDR2 is FQNNGV. V lost 1 base, J lost 7 bases, and 4 bases lay in between. CDR3 length: 11 residues. The full variable domain, rest sourced from reference TRBV11-2 and TRBJ1-2, is EAGVAQSPRYKIIEKRQSVAFWCNPISGHATLYWYQQILGQGPKLLIQFQNNGVVDDSQLPKDRFSAERLKGVDSTLKIQPAKLEDSAVYLCASSLVFGYTFGSGTRLTVV.

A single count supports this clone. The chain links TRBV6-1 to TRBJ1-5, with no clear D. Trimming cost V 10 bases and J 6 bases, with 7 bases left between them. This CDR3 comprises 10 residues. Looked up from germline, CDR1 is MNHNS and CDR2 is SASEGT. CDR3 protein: CAIGPQPQHF. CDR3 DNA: TGTGCCATCGGGCCTCAGCCCCAGCATTTT.

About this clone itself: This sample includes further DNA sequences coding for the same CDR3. CDR3 region: CASSLGRGEQFF. The CDR3, as DNA: TGTGCCAGCAGCTTAGGCAGGGGGGAGCAGTTCTTC. The chain uses TRBV13 and TRBJ2-1, with 7 positions matching TRBD1. The CDR3 is made up of 12 amino acids. Germline V gives CDR1 PRHDT, CDR2 FYEKMQ (reference sequence). J was trimmed by 10 bases and V by 0 bases; bases with no gene match: 0.

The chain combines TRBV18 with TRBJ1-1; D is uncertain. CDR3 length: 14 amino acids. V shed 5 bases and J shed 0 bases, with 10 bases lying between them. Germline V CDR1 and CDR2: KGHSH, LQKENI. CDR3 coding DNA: TGTGCCAGCTCAAATCCAGGCATGAACACTGAAGCTTTCTTT. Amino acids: CASSNPGMNTEAFF.